A single sample is the source of the 14 T cell receptor beta chains below, sequenced in a study of blood T cell repertoires in COVID-19. Sequencing used immunoSEQ multiplex PCR; TCRdb keeps in-frame clones, though not all of them. The table has approximately 200,000 clones, 80% to 90% seen once. Sequencing was done on a sample of PBMCs or T cells enriched from blood (not recorded which). Every receptor here comes from a woman under 30 in a cohort exposed to, infected with or recovered from COVID-19 (not recorded which).

This clone came up a few times. The J gene is TRBJ2-1, the V gene TRBV4-2; no clear D. Per the germline V gene, CDR1 is LGHNA and CDR2 is YNFKEQ. Trimming removed 0 bases at V and 6 bases at J, with 12 bases between. The CDR3 runs 15 residues. In DNA form, the CDR3 reads TGTGCCAGCAGCCAAGAGGCACGTCCCCCCAATGAGCAGTTCTTC. It codes for CASSQEARPPNEQFF.

About this clone itself: This sample includes further DNA sequences coding for the same CDR3. Here the CDR3 reads CASSLGLAGGSTDTQYF. The CDR3, as DNA: TGCGCCAGCAGCCTAGGACTAGCGGGGGGATCCACAGATACGCAGTATTTT. V usage is TRBV5-1 and J usage is TRBJ2-3, with 14 bases aligning to TRBD2. The V and J ends lost 4 bases and 2 bases, in that order; junction bases with no gene match: 6. CDR3 length: 17 residues. Germline V gene lookup returns CDR1 SGHRS and CDR2 YFSETQ.

The J gene is TRBJ1-1, the V gene TRBV3-1 (or the pseudogene TRBV3-2), with a tentative D call TRBD1 (5 bases). CDR1 is LGHDT, CDR2 YNNKEL, per germline (reference sequence). The V end lost 2 bases, the J end lost 7 bases, and 11 bases lay between the germline ends. This CDR3 has 13 residues. The DNA for the CDR3 is TGTGCCAGCAGCCAAACTTACAGGAGTGAAGCTTTCTTT. Protein sequence: CASSQTYRSEAFF.

V gene TRBV18 combines with J gene TRBJ1-5, with TRBD1 as a possible D gene (5 bases). The V gene lost 1 base and the J gene lost 0 bases, with 13 bases spanning the gap. Germline V gene sequence: CDR1 KGHSH, CDR2 LQKENI. CDR3 length equals 17 residues. The CDR3 spells CASSPRSREDSNQPQHF. As DNA, the CDR3 is TGTGCCAGCTCACCACGGTCCAGGGAAGATAGCAATCAGCCCCAGCATTTT.

CDR3 in amino acids: CASSLIAGGADTQYF. CDR3 DNA sequence: TGTGCCAGCAGTTTAATAGCGGGAGGGGCAGATACGCAGTATTTT. The chain combines TRBV28 with TRBJ2-3; 11 nucleotides align to TRBD2. The CDR3 sequence is 15 residues long. The ends lost 2 bases at V and 4 bases at J; junction bases unmatched: 2. CDR1 and CDR2 (germline): MDHEN, SYDVKM.

The rearrangement joins TRBV23-1 to TRBJ1-2, with D perhaps matching TRBD1 (6 bases). TRBV23-1 is recorded as an ORF, its role being uncertain. V was clipped by 2 bases and J by 4 bases, with 20 bases between them. The CDR3 covers 17 residues. Here the CDR3 DNA reads TGCGCCAGCAGTCAAGAGGCGACAGGCCTTGTGACCTATGGCTACACCTTC. Protein product: CASSQEATGLVTYGYTF.

V and J are TRBV6-6 and TRBJ1-6; D is uncertain. This CDR3 contains 15 residues. The V gene's germline CDR1 is MNHNY and CDR2 SVGAGI (reference sequence). V lost 7 bases and J 0 bases, leaving 10 bases between the germline ends. In DNA form, the CDR3 reads TGTGCCAGCAAGACTGGGAGCTCCTATAATTCACCCCTCCACTTT. It is translated as CASKTGSSYNSPLHF.

This chain uses TRBV3-1 (or the pseudogene TRBV3-2) with TRBJ2-5, with TRBD2 matching over 8 bases. Trimming took 5 bases from V and 2 from J; bases not matched to a gene: 10. The CDR3 is 16 residues long. Germline values: CDR1 LGHDT, CDR2 YNNKEL (reference sequence). The CDR3 DNA is TGTGCCAGCAGCGATCCCCGGGGGGGCCGGCAAGAGACCCAGTACTTC. This encodes CASSDPRGGRQETQYF.

V usage is TRBV5-6 and J usage is TRBJ1-1; D is unclear. Germline loops: CDR1 SGHDT, CDR2 YYEEEE. The ends were cut back, 0 bases at V and 7 bases at J, with 4 bases in the middle. The CDR3 length is 11 residues. CDR3 residues: CASSLEREAFF. In DNA, the CDR3 is TGTGCCAGCAGCTTGGAGCGTGAAGCTTTCTTT.

As for this clone: The same CDR3 also results from other DNA sequences found in this sample. The gene calls are TRBV2 and TRBJ1-4, with 7 nucleotides matching TRBD1. This CDR3 has 15 amino acids. V lost 8 bases and J lost 0; bases outside the gene matches: 6. From germline, CDR1 is SNHLY and CDR2 FYNNEI. The DNA of the CDR3 is TGTGCCAGCTCAGAACAGGGGACAACTAATGAAAAACTGTTTTTT. Protein: CASSEQGTTNEKLFF.

The genes are TRBV7-3 and TRBJ2-1; 8 bases agree with TRBD1. There are 15 residues in the CDR3. Per germline, CDR1 SGHTA and CDR2 FQGTGA. V lost 3 bases and J lost 2; bases outside the gene matches: 3. The CDR3 DNA follows: TGTGCCAGCAGCTTCGACAGGGGAACCTACAATGAGCAGTTCTTC. Translation: CASSFDRGTYNEQFF.

The gene calls are TRBV5-1 and TRBJ1-4, with 9 bases matching TRBD1. Germline V CDR1 and CDR2: SGHRS, YFSETQ. The V and J ends lost 4 bases and 7 bases, in that order; junction bases with no gene match: 8. The CDR3 runs 15 residues. The CDR3 coding sequence is TGCGCCAGCAGCACCTCGACAGGGGGAGGTGAAAAACTGTTTTTT. Translating it yields CASSTSTGGGEKLFF.

The genes are TRBV7-2 and TRBJ2-4; 9 bases are shared with TRBD2. In germline, CDR1 is SGHTA, CDR2 FQGNSA. CDR3 length: 16 amino acids. V was clipped by 5 bases and J by 2 bases; unmatched bases: 7. In nucleotides, the CDR3 is TGTGCCAGCAGCGAAGCGGGAGGCGTCCCCAAAAACATTCAGTACTTC. Amino acids: CASSEAGGVPKNIQYF. The full variable domain, completed using reference TRBV7-2 and TRBJ2-4, is GAGVSQSPSNKVTEKGKDVELRCDPISGHTALYWYRQSLGQGLEFLIYFQGNSAPDKSGLPSDRFSAERTGGSVSTLTIQRTQQEDSAVYLCASSEAGGVPKNIQYFGAGTRLSVL.

This clone appeared a few times. V gene TRBV5-6 combines with J gene TRBJ1-2, with a weak D call TRBD1 (6 bases). This CDR3 contains 13 residues. Trimming cost V 4 bases and J 1 base, with 8 bases left between them. CDR1 SGHDT and CDR2 YYEEEE come from the germline V gene. The CDR3 spells CASSGQNNYGYTF. The CDR3 DNA is TGTGCCAGCAGCGGACAGAATAACTATGGCTACACCTTC.